The 30 T cell receptor beta chains below were found in one sample sequenced in a study of T cell responses to AZD1222 COVID-19 vaccine. TCRdb keeps only in-frame clones here, not all; method: immunoSEQ multiplex PCR. The sample has approximately 100,000 clones; approximately 88% are singletons. The sample was peripheral blood, taken on day 0 of AZD1222 vaccination. These receptors were collected from an adult in good health.

The rearrangement joins TRBV10-3 to TRBJ1-4; a weak D match, TRBD1 (5 bases). Trimming stripped 2 bases from V and 5 bases from J, with 6 bases between. The CDR3 length is 13 residues. Germline loops: CDR1 ENHRY, CDR2 SYGVKD. The CDR3: CAISEGANEKLFF. The CDR3 DNA reads as TGTGCCATCAGTGAGGGGGCGAATGAAAAACTGTTTTTT.

V usage is TRBV5-1 and J usage is TRBJ2-7, with 13 bases fitting TRBD2. The germline gives CDR1 SGHRS, CDR2 YFSETQ. The trim removed 4 bases at V and 7 bases at J, leaving 8 bases unmatched. The CDR3 is 15 amino acids. CDR3 DNA: TGCGCCAGCAGCCTGGCCGGGACTAGCGGGACTGAGCAGTACTTC. Protein product: CASSLAGTSGTEQYF.

CDR3 coding DNA: TGCAGTGCTAGTACGGGGGACAATCAGCCCCAGCATTTT. This gives the protein CSASTGDNQPQHF. This chain links TRBV20-1 with TRBJ1-5, with D maybe TRBD1 (5 bases). Between the trimmed V and J ends, which lost 3 bases and 3 bases, there was a span of 9 bases. Germline V lookup: CDR1 DFQATT, CDR2 SNEGSKA (reference sequence). The CDR3 length is 13 residues.

J is TRBJ2-1 and V is TRBV27; 7 nucleotides align to TRBD1. V dropped 2 bases and J dropped 5; count of bases not matched to a gene: 9. Germline V CDR1 and CDR2: MNHEY, SMNVEV (reference sequence). This CDR3 contains 16 residues. The CDR3 reads CASSLGEGARNNEQFF. In DNA, the CDR3 is TGTGCCAGCAGTTTAGGCGAGGGGGCGCGCAACAATGAGCAGTTCTTC.

The J gene is TRBJ2-3, the V gene TRBV10-3; 7 nucleotides match TRBD2. Germline lookup yields CDR1 ENHRY and CDR2 SYGVKD. This CDR3 spans 15 amino acids. Trimming removed 2 bases from V and 3 bases from J; junction bases left unmatched: 5. The CDR3 nucleotides read TGTGCCATCAGTGAGGGGGGGGGTCGAACAGATACGCAGTATTTT. This codes for CAISEGGGRTDTQYF.

The V gene is TRBV27, the J gene TRBJ2-7, with TRBD2 matching 9 bases. Looked up from germline, CDR1 is MNHEY and CDR2 is SMNVEV (reference sequence). The CDR3 covers 18 residues. Trimming took 0 bases from V and 2 from J; bases not matched to a gene: 11. CDR3 region: CASSLSPPGLARTYEQYF. The CDR3 DNA follows: TGTGCCAGCAGTTTATCCCCCCCTGGACTAGCGAGAACCTACGAGCAGTACTTC.

The J gene is TRBJ1-1, the V gene TRBV4-3; maybe TRBD1 (5 bases). The length of the CDR3 is 14 residues. Germline loops: CDR1 LGHNA, CDR2 YSLEER. V shed 5 bases and J shed 5 bases, with 15 bases lying between them. The CDR3 DNA sequence: TGCGCCAGCAGCGATCCAGGGTTAGGGACTGAAGCTTTCTTT. Translated, it gives CASSDPGLGTEAFF.

The chain recombines TRBV20-1 with TRBJ1-6; D might be TRBD1 (6 bases). V lost 3 bases and J 8 bases, leaving 11 bases between the germline ends. The CDR3 sequence is 13 residues long. Per the germline V gene, CDR1 is DFQATT and CDR2 is SNEGSKA (reference sequence). CDR3 in amino acids: CSASSAGDSPLHF. In DNA form, the CDR3 reads TGCAGTGCTAGTTCGGCAGGGGATTCACCCCTCCACTTT.

The rearrangement joins TRBV25-1 to TRBJ1-2; possible D gene TRBD1, 6 bases. The germline V and J ends were trimmed by 4 bases and 4 bases, with 19 bases remaining between them. The germline CDR1 and CDR2 sequences are MGHDK and SYGVNS. The CDR3 runs to 16 residues. The DNA of the CDR3 is TGTGCCAGCAGTGGGGGGGCACCCCTTCTCTCCTATGGCTACACCTTC. The encoded protein is CASSGGAPLLSYGYTF.

The chain combines TRBV7-2 with TRBJ1-6; weak D call: TRBD1 (5 bases). In germline, CDR1 is SGHTA, CDR2 FQGNSA. Trimming stripped 5 bases from V and 2 bases from J, with 13 bases between. The CDR3 has 16 amino acids. CDR3 sequence (DNA): TGTGCCAGCAGCGTCCAGGGTGACCCCTATAATTCACCCCTCCACTTT. Its protein is CASSVQGDPYNSPLHF.

J is TRBJ2-7 and V is TRBV14; D unresolved. V was pared by 0 bases and J by 0 bases, with 6 bases between. The CDR3 is 14 amino acids. Germline assignment: CDR1 SGHDN and CDR2 FVKESK. CDR3 sequence reads: CASSQDYDSYEQYF. CDR3 sequence (DNA): TGTGCCAGCAGCCAAGACTACGACTCCTACGAGCAGTACTTC.

The genes are TRBV19 and TRBJ1-2, with 8 bases fitting TRBD1. CDR1 and CDR2 from the germline V gene are LNHDA and SQIVND (reference sequence). With V trimmed by 4 bases and J by 4 bases, 8 bases remained unmatched. The CDR3 loop spans 15 amino acids. CDR3 in amino acids: CASSTDGQGLYGYTF. CDR3 nucleotides: TGTGCCAGTAGTACGGATGGACAGGGCCTCTATGGCTACACCTTC.

The chain combines TRBV11-2 with TRBJ2-1; no clear D gene. Looked up from germline, CDR1 is SGHAT and CDR2 is FQNNGV. The length of the CDR3 is 12 residues. V was shortened by 9 bases and J by 2 bases, with 8 bases between the two germline ends. This CDR3 reads CASSSAYNEQFF. CDR3 nucleotides: TGTGCCAGTTCCTCGGCCTACAATGAGCAGTTCTTC.

The chain couples TRBV7-8 to TRBJ2-1; 15 nucleotides agree with TRBD2. With V trimmed by 6 bases and J by 4 bases, 7 bases remained unmatched. Germline CDR1 is SGHVS and CDR2 is FQNEAQ. The CDR3 loop spans 17 amino acids. The CDR3 here is CASRRTSGRAGYNEQFF. CDR3 DNA sequence: TGTGCCAGCAGAAGGACTAGCGGGAGGGCCGGGTACAATGAGCAGTTCTTC.

This clone was picked up many times. This sequence joins TRBV4-1 and TRBJ2-5; TRBD2 agrees at 9 bases. V dropped 4 bases and J dropped 5; count of bases not matched to a gene: 5. This CDR3 is 14 amino acids long. Germline values: CDR1 MGHRA, CDR2 YSYEKL. CDR3 sequence reads: CASSLVAGVETQYF. The CDR3 DNA is TGCGCCAGCAGCCTGGTAGCGGGAGTGGAGACCCAGTACTTC.

This chain connects TRBV18 to TRBJ2-2; D is possibly TRBD1 or TRBD2 (5 bases each). Germline CDR1 is KGHSH and CDR2 is LQKENI. V shed 3 bases and J shed 5 bases, with 13 bases lying between them. The CDR3 length is 15 residues. CDR3 nucleotide sequence: TGTGCCAGCTCACCCTTCCAGGGAGAGACCGGGGAGCTGTTTTTT. Translating gives CASSPFQGETGELFF.

The gene calls are TRBV7-2 and TRBJ1-1; D might be TRBD1 (6 bases). Germline V gene lookup returns CDR1 SGHTA and CDR2 FQGNSA. V was trimmed by 1 base and J by 1 base, leaving 10 bases between them. The CDR3 has 15 residues. CDR3 nucleotides: TGTGCCAGCAGCTTAGGGGGGGCGGCGAACACTGAAGCTTTCTTT. This gives the protein CASSLGGAANTEAFF.

V gene TRBV6-5 combines with J gene TRBJ2-1; D uncertain. The V end was cut by 0 bases, the J end by 6 bases, with 15 bases between. Germline CDR1 reads MNHEY; CDR2 reads SVGAGI. The CDR3 is made up of 16 amino acids. The CDR3 nucleotides read TGTGCCAGCAGTTACTCGATGAAGGGATCTCTCAATGAGCAGTTCTTC. This codes for CASSYSMKGSLNEQFF.

This chain connects TRBV11-2 to TRBJ1-4; D not resolved. The germline gives CDR1 SGHAT, CDR2 FQNNGV. V was pared by 0 bases and J by 7 bases, with 12 bases between. The length of the CDR3 is 15 residues. Written as DNA, the CDR3 is TGTGCCAGCAGCTTAGACCCGGGAGGTGCTGAAAAACTGTTTTTT. Amino acid sequence: CASSLDPGGAEKLFF.

The chain carries TRBV15 and TRBJ1-3, with D unresolved. Deletions cut 3 bases from V and 2 bases from J, with 17 bases between. CDR1 and CDR2 (germline): LNHNV, YYDKDF (reference sequence). The CDR3 is 17 residues long. CDR3 amino acids: CATSSSPPAQAGNTIYF. DNA of the CDR3: TGTGCCACCAGCAGCTCGCCGCCGGCCCAGGCTGGAAACACCATATATTTT.

The rearrangement uses TRBV9 and TRBJ2-5; D ambiguous. The CDR3 is 12 residues long. From germline, CDR1 is SGDLS and CDR2 YYNGEE. The V and J ends lost 2 bases and 3 bases respectively, with 5 bases between them. The CDR3 DNA follows: TGTGCCAGCAGCGTGGAAGAAGAGACCCAGTACTTC. Translating gives CASSVEEETQYF. Together with reference TRBV9 and TRBJ2-5, the CDR3 gives the full variable domain: DSGVTQTPKHLITATGQRVTLRCSPRSGDLSVYWYQQSLDQGLQFLIQYYNGEERAKGNILERFSAQQFPDLHSELNLSSLELGDSALYFCASSVEEETQYFGPGTRLLVL.

This clone turned up a few times. As DNA, the CDR3 is TGTGCCAGCAGTTCACAACAGGGGAATCAGCCCCAGCATTTT. Protein sequence: CASSSQQGNQPQHF. V and J are TRBV6-2 or TRBV6-3 and TRBJ1-5, with TRBD1 matching 7 bases. With V trimmed by 4 bases and J by 4 bases, 4 bases remained unmatched. CDR1 and CDR2 from the germline V gene are MNHEY and SVGEGT. The CDR3 has 14 amino acids.

The J gene is TRBJ2-7, the V gene TRBV24-1; TRBD1 is a possible D gene (5 bases). There are 14 residues in the CDR3. V lost 9 bases to trimming and J lost 3 bases, with 17 bases between them. Germline assignment: CDR1 KGHDR and CDR2 SFDVKD. The CDR3 loop is CATDRRTRRYEQYF. The CDR3, as DNA: TGTGCCACCGACCGCCGGACACGACGCTACGAGCAGTACTTC.

The CDR3 loop reads CASSIDPDRQYQPQHF. The CDR3 coding sequence is TGTGCCAGTAGTATAGATCCTGACAGGCAATATCAGCCCCAGCATTTT. The chain couples TRBV19 to TRBJ1-5; tentatively, D is TRBD1 (6 bases). CDR1 LNHDA and CDR2 SQIVND come from the germline V gene (reference sequence). V lost 0 bases and J lost 5, with 14 bases in between. CDR3 size: 16 residues.

The rearrangement joins TRBV21-1 to TRBJ2-5; the DNA was not used to check the table's D call, TRBD1. TRBV21-1 is flagged as a pseudogene. The CDR3 runs to 16 residues. The CDR3 DNA reads as TGTGCCAGCAGCAAAAGGGAAGGACAGGGTGGAGAGACCCAGTACTTC. Its protein product is CASSKREGQGGETQYF.

The chain links TRBV18 to TRBJ2-5; tentatively, D is TRBD2 (7 bases). Germline V gene lookup returns CDR1 KGHSH and CDR2 LQKENI. This CDR3 is built from 14 residues. V dropped 4 bases and J dropped 5 bases, with 14 bases sitting between them. The CDR3 DNA is TGTGCCAGCTCACTGGCACAGGGAGGGGAGACCCAGTACTTC. This translates into CASSLAQGGETQYF.

The CDR3 is CASSQTLNTEAFF. The CDR3 DNA is TGTGCCAGCAGCCAGACACTGAACACTGAAGCTTTCTTT. This sequence joins TRBV3-1 (or the pseudogene TRBV3-2) and TRBJ1-1; D gene unclear. The ends were cut back, 3 bases at V and 0 bases at J, with 5 bases in the middle. CDR3 length: 13 residues. Germline values: CDR1 LGHDT, CDR2 YNNKEL (reference sequence).

The rearrangement links TRBV6-5 to TRBJ2-5; 8 nucleotides align to TRBD2. Unmatched junction bases numbered 8, after V lost 0 bases and J lost 5 bases. CDR1 and CDR2 from the germline V gene are MNHEY and SVGAGI. This CDR3 comprises 16 residues. CDR3 DNA sequence: TGTGCCAGCAGTTACTCGATGACGGGGGGGCCCGAGACCCAGTACTTC. It specifies CASSYSMTGGPETQYF.

The chain recombines TRBV5-1 with TRBJ2-5; 7 bases fit TRBD1. CDR1 is SGHRS and CDR2 is YFSETQ in the germline V gene. V shed 4 bases, J shed 2 bases, and the junction held 5 bases outside the gene matches. The CDR3 has 14 amino acids. The CDR3 DNA reads as TGCGCCAGCAGCGAACCAGGGGGACAAGAGACCCAGTACTTC. Protein product: CASSEPGGQETQYF.

The rearrangement joins TRBV7-2 to TRBJ1-5, with D hard to call. Germline CDR1 is SGHTA and CDR2 is FQGNSA. Trimming removed 3 bases at V and 2 bases at J, with 8 bases between. This CDR3 comprises 14 residues. The CDR3 region is CASSFSGGNQPQHF. The CDR3, as DNA: TGTGCCAGCAGCTTTTCTGGGGGCAATCAGCCCCAGCATTTT.